The 18 T cell receptor beta chains below all came from one sample that was sequenced in a study of beta chain features in type 1 diabetes. Points from the study as a whole: TCRB CDR3 length was moderately but significantly reduced in all four CD4+ subsets of Type 1 diabetes patients.

Expressed TCRB transcripts got sequenced, as all isolated RNA was reverse transcribed. Data came from immunoSEQ multiplex PCR; TCRdb stores just in-frame clones and leaves some out. Seen here are over 25,000 clones, roughly half observed once, and the top ten hold approximately 0.3%. For these TCRs, the target antigens are not known. Sequencing was performed on stem cell memory CD4+ T cells from blood. These TCRs come from a man aged 25 to 40 with type 1 diabetes.

This clone turned up a few times. J is TRBJ1-2 and V is TRBV19; D ambiguous. Germline CDR1 is LNHDA and CDR2 is SQIVND (reference sequence). The CDR3 extends over 17 amino acids. Trimming took off 3 bases at V and 5 bases at J, with 22 bases between the two ends. The CDR3 bases are TGTGCCAGTAGTATGTTGGACGTCCCGGGGTCTGGGTATGGCTACACCTTC. Translating gives CASSMLDVPGSGYGYTF.

The chain couples TRBV9 to TRBJ1-3; perhaps TRBD1 as D (5 bases). Trimming removed 0 bases at V and 8 bases at J, with 12 bases between. CDR3 length: 14 residues. Germline V CDR1 and CDR2: SGDLS, YYNGEE. CDR3 coding DNA: TGTGCCAGCAGCGTAGCTCGGGGAGGGGACACCATATATTTT. Translated, it gives CASSVARGGDTIYF.

J is TRBJ1-5 and V is TRBV29-1; D not certain. Looked up from germline, CDR1 is SQVTM and CDR2 is ANQGSEA. CDR3 length equals 13 residues. Trimming cost V 0 bases and J 4 bases, with 7 bases left between them. The CDR3 reads CSVEDSENQPQHF. The CDR3 DNA is TGCAGCGTTGAAGATAGTGAGAATCAGCCCCAGCATTTT. Full variable domain (remainder filled in from reference TRBV29-1 and TRBJ1-5): SAVISQKPSRDICQRGTSLTIQCQVDSQVTMMFWYRQQPGQSLTLIATANQGSEATYESGFVIDKFPISRPNLTFSTLTVSNMSPEDSSIYLCSVEDSENQPQHFGDGTRLSIL.

The CDR3 loop reads CASRSPGQGAKSYGYTF. The CDR3 coding sequence is TGTGCCAGTAGGTCCCCGGGACAGGGGGCGAAGAGCTATGGCTACACCTTC. The V gene is TRBV19, the J gene TRBJ1-2; TRBD1 matches at 12 bases. V gave up 6 bases and J gave up 4 bases; unmatched junction bases: 12. The germline CDR1 and CDR2 sequences are LNHDA and SQIVND (reference sequence). The CDR3 has 17 residues.

In this sample, this clone turned up a few times. This sequence joins TRBV6-5 and TRBJ2-7, with 7 bases that match TRBD2. Germline-derived CDR1 and CDR2 are MNHEY and SVGAGI. Germline trimming cut 5 bases from V and 4 bases from J; bases unmatched to any gene: 11. The CDR3 is made up of 15 amino acids. The CDR3, as DNA: TGTGCCAGCAGTCACGGGGGAGGGGACCTTTACGAGCAGTACTTC. Protein product: CASSHGGGDLYEQYF.

This clone was seen more than once but under ten times. The rearrangement uses TRBV2 and TRBJ1-1, with a tentative D call TRBD1 (6 bases). CDR3 length: 13 residues. Germline V gives CDR1 SNHLY, CDR2 FYNNEI. Between the trimmed V and J ends, which lost 6 bases and 2 bases, there was a span of 10 bases. The CDR3 DNA sequence: TGTGCCAGCAGGTACAGGGCCAACACTGAAGCTTTCTTT. Protein sequence: CASRYRANTEAFF.

This clone was seen a few times. V is TRBV30 and J is TRBJ2-7; TRBD1 is a possible D gene (6 bases). V was clipped by 4 bases and J by 7 bases, with 17 bases between them. Germline V gives CDR1 GTSNPN, CDR2 SVGIG (reference sequence). The CDR3 is made up of 13 amino acids. The CDR3 DNA reads as TGTGCCTGGACCATCAACCCCAGGGGTGAGCAGTACTTC. Amino acid sequence: CAWTINPRGEQYF.

The chain is built from TRBV28 and TRBJ2-7; the match to TRBD1 covers 9 bases. The CDR3 runs to 14 residues. Per the germline V gene, CDR1 is MDHEN and CDR2 is SYDVKM. With V trimmed by 6 bases and J by 2 bases, 5 bases remained unmatched. The CDR3 spells CASRSGQGTYEQYF. In nucleotides, the CDR3 is TGTGCCAGCAGATCGGGACAGGGCACCTACGAGCAGTACTTC.

The J gene is TRBJ1-6, the V gene TRBV18; 9 bases align to TRBD1. Germline CDR1 is KGHSH and CDR2 is LQKENI. With 6 bases clipped from V and 6 bases from J, the junction kept 6 bases outside the gene matches. The CDR3 runs 15 residues. The CDR3 region is CASSEGQGGNSPLHF. The CDR3 nucleotides are TGTGCCAGCTCCGAGGGACAGGGAGGTAATTCACCCCTCCACTTT.

This clone has a handful of counts. The chain recombines TRBV7-9 with TRBJ2-1; TRBD1 is a possible D gene (6 bases). Germline V gene data show CDR1 as SEHNR and CDR2 as FQNEAQ (reference sequence). Trimming pared 5 bases from V and 7 bases from J, leaving 18 bases between. This CDR3 has 15 residues. CDR3 protein: CASSPGTLGWNEQFF. The CDR3 DNA is TGTGCCAGCAGCCCAGGGACACTCGGATGGAATGAGCAGTTCTTC.

J is TRBJ1-2 and V is TRBV5-4; D is possibly TRBD1 (6 bases). Germline V gene lookup returns CDR1 SGHNT and CDR2 YYREEE (reference sequence). The CDR3 sequence is 14 residues long. Trimming removed 4 bases at V and 2 bases at J, with 12 bases between. The CDR3 DNA follows: TGTGCCAGCAGCGGGCCCCAGGGGAACTATGGCTACACCTTC. Residues: CASSGPQGNYGYTF.

The rearrangement joins TRBV14 to TRBJ2-3, with a weak D call TRBD2 (6 bases). The CDR3 is 15 residues long. Germline V gene data show CDR1 as SGHDN and CDR2 as FVKESK. The ends were cut back, 3 bases at V and 1 base at J, with 11 bases in the middle. The CDR3 region has the DNA TGTGCCAGCAGCCACCCCGGGACTGGCACAGATACGCAGTATTTT. Its translation is CASSHPGTGTDTQYF.

This clone was seen a handful of times. The rearrangement joins TRBV7-9 to TRBJ2-3, with D possibly matching TRBD2 (5 bases). The CDR3 contains 18 residues. With 1 base removed from V and 1 base from J, the gap between germline ends came to 18 bases. Germline V gene lookup returns CDR1 SEHNR and CDR2 FQNEAQ (reference sequence). CDR3 sequence: CASSLDRLAWDRTDTQYF. The CDR3 nucleotides are TGTGCCAGCAGCTTAGATCGGCTAGCATGGGATCGCACAGATACGCAGTATTTT.

The CDR3 loop reads CASSKNAGTSTDTQYF. The CDR3 DNA follows: TGTGCCAGTAGTAAGAATGCGGGGACTAGCACAGATACGCAGTATTTT. This chain links TRBV19 with TRBJ2-3; D is possibly TRBD2 (6 bases). The germline gives CDR1 LNHDA, CDR2 SQIVND (reference sequence). The CDR3 consists of 16 residues. Trimming stripped 4 bases from V and 0 bases from J, with 14 bases between.

This chain uses TRBV5-1 with TRBJ2-2; possible D gene TRBD2, 5 bases. The V and J ends lost 0 bases and 7 bases respectively, with 13 bases between them. This CDR3 contains 15 residues. Germline V gene lookup returns CDR1 SGHRS and CDR2 YFSETQ. The CDR3 DNA reads as TGCGCCAGCAGCTTGGTGGGAGCCTCTTTCGGGGAGCTGTTTTTT. Its protein product is CASSLVGASFGELFF.

V gene TRBV9 combines with J gene TRBJ2-3, with 10 bases fitting TRBD1. The V gene end was trimmed by 3 bases and the J gene end by 3 bases; junction bases not matched to a gene: 4. The CDR3 extends over 15 amino acids. Germline lookup yields CDR1 SGDLS and CDR2 YYNGEE. The CDR3, as DNA: TGTGCCAGCAGCGACCGGGGACAGGGGACAGATACGCAGTATTTT. Its protein product is CASSDRGQGTDTQYF.

This clone was observed a handful of times. This chain connects TRBV11-3 to TRBJ2-3; 9 nucleotides align to TRBD2. The CDR3 runs 14 residues. Germline V lookup: CDR1 SGHNT, CDR2 YENEEA. V was pared by 10 bases and J by 1 base, with 6 bases of the junction left unmatched. Here the CDR3 DNA reads TGTGCCACCGGGACTAGCAGGGGCACAGATACGCAGTATTTT. It codes for CATGTSRGTDTQYF.

This chain joins TRBV10-3 and TRBJ2-1, with 11 bases lining up with TRBD2. The J segment lost 7 bases and the V segment lost 9 bases, leaving 5 bases of the junction unmatched. This CDR3 comprises 13 residues. Germline V CDR1 and CDR2: ENHRY, SYGVKD. CDR3 DNA sequence: TGTGCCATTGCCACTAGCGGGAGTAATGAGCAGTTCTTC. Translation: CAIATSGSNEQFF.